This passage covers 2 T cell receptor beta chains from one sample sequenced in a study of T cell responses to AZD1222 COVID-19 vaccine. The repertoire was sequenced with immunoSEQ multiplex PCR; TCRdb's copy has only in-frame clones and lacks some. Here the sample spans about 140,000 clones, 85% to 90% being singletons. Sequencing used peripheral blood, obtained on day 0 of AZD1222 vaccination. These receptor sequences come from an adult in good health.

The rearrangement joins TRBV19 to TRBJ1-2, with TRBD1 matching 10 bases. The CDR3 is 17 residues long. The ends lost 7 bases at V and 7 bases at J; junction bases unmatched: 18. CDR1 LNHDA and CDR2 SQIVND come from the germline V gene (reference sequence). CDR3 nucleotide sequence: TGTGCCAGTAACCCCTTCCGGATGGACGACAGGGGGCCTGGCTACACCTTC. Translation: CASNPFRMDDRGPGYTF.

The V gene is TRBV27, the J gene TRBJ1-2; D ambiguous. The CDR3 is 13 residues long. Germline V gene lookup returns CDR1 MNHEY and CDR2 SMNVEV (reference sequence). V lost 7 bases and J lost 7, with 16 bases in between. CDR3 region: CASKIGGGSGYTF. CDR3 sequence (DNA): TGTGCCAGCAAGATAGGCGGAGGCTCTGGCTACACCTTC.